This T cell receptor beta chain appears in the sequencing data of a study of vaccination and CD4 T cells after COVID-19. Study-level background: The peptides that stimulated the cells were overlapping spike peptides from SARS-CoV-2, HCoV-NL63, HCoV-OC43 and HCoV-229E.

With respect to this clonotype: What it recognizes is unknown.

Treatment of the sample: approximately 9-day PBMC culture with coronavirus spike peptide pools or control peptides (ViraFEST assay). Half of the medium was exchanged for fresh IL-2 medium, first on day 3 and then on day 7. Sequenced with the Oncomine TCR Beta short-read assay was DNA taken from cultured CD4+ T cells. TCRdb analysed the PCR reads with MiXCR anew, one entry per CDR3 protein. The sample yields around 12,000 distinct CDR3 sequences, 56% seen once. Trimming took 3 bases from V and 3 from J; bases not matched to a gene: 11. Germline-derived CDR1 and CDR2 are DFQATT and SNEGSKA (reference sequence). The CDR3 contains 16 residues.

This TCR was sampled from a human donor who had recovered from COVID-19. Sequenced sample: CD4+ T cells from blood, cultured in vitro. The chain carries TRBV20-1 and TRBJ1-5, with 7 bases matching TRBD1. DNA of the CDR3: TGCAGTGCTAGTAACCCAGCACAGGGGAACAATCAGCCCCAGCATTTT. Protein product: CSASNPAQGNNQPQHF.